The rows below give T cell receptor beta chains drawn from one sample of a study of cytomegalovirus exposure and HLA in healthy donors. The data were produced by immunoSEQ multiplex PCR, yet TCRdb's version contains in-frame clones alone and is incomplete. This table holds 150,000 to 200,000 clones, about 76% found once. Sequences were obtained from PBMCs. Receptors were obtained from a male donor in good health and CMV-seropositive. Each CDR3 is given with its conserved first and last residue. A D gene is named only where the DNA matches it firmly.

d_call j_call v_call cdr3_nt cdr3_aa
- TRBJ1-1 TRBV30 TGTGCCTGGAGTGTACCGGGGGGAGGTCGCGGTGAAGCTTTCTTT CAWSVPGGGRGEAFF
TRBD2 TRBJ2-7 TRBV6-4 TGTGCCAGCAGTGATTCCGGGACTAGCCGCGACGAGCAGTACTTC CASSDSGTSRDEQYF
TRBD1 TRBJ1-1 TRBV9 TGTGCCAGCAGCTACACCGGGACAGAGAACACTGAAGCTTTCTTT CASSYTGTENTEAFF
- TRBJ1-1 TRBV7-3 TGTGCCAGCAGCCCTCGGGGGGCGGACACTGAAGCTTTCTTT CASSPRGADTEAFF
- TRBJ1-1 TRBV15 TGTGCCACCAGCAGAGACCAGATTCGCACTGAAGCTTTCTTT CATSRDQIRTEAFF
TRBD1 TRBJ2-2 TRBV11-2 TGTGCCAGCAGCTTGACAGGGGGTTCCGGGGAGCTGTTTTTT CASSLTGGSGELFF
TRBD1 TRBJ1-4 TRBV30 TGTGCCTACAGGGGGATTAATGAAAAACTGTTTTTT CAYRGINEKLFF
- TRBJ2-7 TRBV7-9 TGTGCCAGCAGCTTAGTGGAGGGGTTAGGGGAGCAGTACTTC CASSLVEGLGEQYF
- TRBJ2-4 TRBV9 TGTGCCAGCAGCGAGGGGGGGGCCCCAAGAATTCAGTACTTC CASSEGGAPRIQYF
- TRBJ2-7 TRBV5-1 TGCGCCAGCAGCTTGGTAGTCTCCCCCTACGAGCAGTACTTC CASSLVVSPYEQYF
TRBD2 TRBJ2-1 TRBV15 TGTGCCACCAGCAGATCCCAACTGGGGACGGGGGGGCCCACTGAGCAGTTCTTC CATSRSQLGTGGPTEQFF
- TRBJ2-1 TRBV5-1 TGCGCCAGCAGCCATTACAATGAGCAGTTCTTC CASSHYNEQFF
TRBD2 TRBJ2-3 TRBV11-2 TGTGCCAGCAGCATGGGACTAGCGGCTAGCACAGATACGCAGTATTTT CASSMGLAASTDTQYF
TRBD2 TRBJ2-1 TRBV7-2 TGTGCCAGCAGCTTAAACGGGGGGGCCCCCAATGAGCAGTTCTTC CASSLNGGAPNEQFF
TRBD2 TRBJ2-1 TRBV9 TGTGCCAGCAGCGACCCGGGACTAGCGGGGGCGCGCACCTACAATGAGCAGTTCTTC CASSDPGLAGARTYNEQFF
TRBD1 TRBJ2-2 TRBV5-1 TGCGCCAGCAGTCGGGACAGGGCTACCGGGGAGCTGTTTTTT CASSRDRATGELFF
TRBD2 TRBJ2-5 TRBV6-5 TGTGCCAGCAGTCCGGGACTACCTCGAAAGACCCAGTACTTC CASSPGLPRKTQYF
- TRBJ2-7 TRBV6-1 TGTGCCAGCAGTGGCAGGGGACGTACCTACGAGCAGTACTTC CASSGRGRTYEQYF
- TRBJ1-1 TRBV27 TGTGCCAGCAGTTTATCAAGGGGGGGGAACACTGAAGCTTTCTTT CASSLSRGGNTEAFF
TRBD1 TRBJ1-4 TRBV11-2 TGTGCCAGCAGCTTAGGAACAGGGGGCTCATATGAAAAACTGTTTTTT CASSLGTGGSYEKLFF
TRBD2 TRBJ2-5 TRBV7-2 TGTGCCAGCAGCGTAGGTCTTAGCGGGATACAAGAGACCCAGTACTTC CASSVGLSGIQETQYF